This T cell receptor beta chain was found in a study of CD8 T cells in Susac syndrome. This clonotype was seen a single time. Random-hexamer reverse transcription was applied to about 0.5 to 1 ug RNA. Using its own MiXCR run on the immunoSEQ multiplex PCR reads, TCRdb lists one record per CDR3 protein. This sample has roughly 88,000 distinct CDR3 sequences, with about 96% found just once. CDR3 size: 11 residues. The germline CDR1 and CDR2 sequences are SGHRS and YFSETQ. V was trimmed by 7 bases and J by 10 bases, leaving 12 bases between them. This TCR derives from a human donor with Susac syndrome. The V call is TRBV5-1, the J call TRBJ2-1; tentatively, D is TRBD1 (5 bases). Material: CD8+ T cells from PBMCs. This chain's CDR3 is CASLQGIEQFF. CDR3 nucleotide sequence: TGCGCCAGCCTCCAGGGTATCGAGCAGTTCTTC. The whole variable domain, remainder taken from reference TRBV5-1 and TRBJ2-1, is KAGVTQTPRYLIKTRGQQVTLSCSPISGHRSVSWYQQTPGQGLQFLFEYFSETQRNKGNFPGRFSGRQFSNSRSEMNVSTLELGDSALYLCASLQGIEQFFGPGTRLTVL.